The sequence of this T cell receptor (beta chain) was determined in a study of beta chain features in type 1 diabetes. Expressed TCRB transcripts were sequenced, since all the RNA that had been isolated was reverse transcribed. Sequencing was performed with immunoSEQ multiplex PCR; in TCRdb, only in-frame clones are kept and a portion is missing. The table has roughly 730,000 clones, roughly 13% seen once; the top ten hold around 0.022%. Trimming stripped 1 base from V and 0 bases from J, with 6 bases between. CDR1 and CDR2 (germline): MNHEY, SVGAGI. The CDR3 is 14 residues long. Purity above 95% was achieved in all sorted populations. This clone was counted between two and nine times. Its specificity is not known. Whole-study findings and limits: Among patients with Type 1 diabetes, TCRB CDR3s were moderately but significantly shorter in every one of the four CD4+ subsets. Fewer junction insertions and more nucleotide deletions appeared in type 1 diabetes patients. Any HLA-type effect on TCRB rearrangement remained unresolved here.

Material: naive CD4+ T cells from blood. J is TRBJ2-5 and V is TRBV6-5, with unresolved D. This TCR was sampled from a man aged 18 to 35 with type 1 diabetes. This CDR3 reads CASSYYPDQETQYF. CDR3 nucleotide sequence: TGTGCCAGCAGTTACTATCCGGACCAAGAGACCCAGTACTTC.